One and the same sample provided the 29 T cell receptor beta chains below, sequenced in a study of blood T cells in healthy people across ages. Combining a sample-barcoded 5' primer with a J-beta primer mix, a second PCR ran for 7 to 11 cycles. TCRdb used MiXCR to reprocess the 5' RACE reads, holding one entry per CDR3 protein. The sample shows hundreds of thousands of distinct CDR3 sequences, roughly 64% of them seen only once. Sequences were obtained from blood. These TCRs come from a man aged 25 to 40 in good health.

This clonotype has just a few counts. J is TRBJ2-3 and V is TRBV10-3; 8 bases are a match to TRBD2. The CDR3 consists of 17 residues. Trimming cost V 6 bases and J 6 bases; bases outside gene matches: 17. Germline lookup yields CDR1 ENHRY and CDR2 SYGVKD. CDR3 bases: TGTGCCATCAGAGACCCGTCAGGGACTAGGCTCCGGGATACGCAGTATTTT. Its protein is CAIRDPSGTRLRDTQYF.

This clonotype was counted only a few times. Here the CDR3 DNA reads TGTGCCAGCAGTTTGGCTAGCGGGGGGGTCTACGAGCAGTACTTC. Translating it yields CASSLASGGVYEQYF. The chain carries TRBV27 and TRBJ2-7; 12 bases line up with TRBD2. The germline CDR1 and CDR2 sequences are MNHEY and SMNVEV (reference sequence). V dropped 3 bases and J dropped 3; count of bases not matched to a gene: 3. CDR3 size: 15 residues.

The chain links TRBV2 to TRBJ1-6; D ambiguous. In germline, CDR1 is SNHLY, CDR2 FYNNEI. The CDR3 runs to 12 residues. V lost 8 bases to trimming and J lost 13 bases, with 15 bases between them. The CDR3 nucleotides are TGTGCCAGCTCATGGACGGACTTTCCCCTCCACTTT. This translates into CASSWTDFPLHF.

The chain recombines TRBV4-1 with TRBJ1-2, with TRBD1 identical over 9 bases. This CDR3 spans 14 amino acids. Germline V gene sequence: CDR1 MGHRA, CDR2 YSYEKL. The junction had 8 bases not matched to a gene; V was cut back by 6 bases and J by 6 bases. CDR3 protein: CASRTPGQGDGYTF. CDR3 bases: TGCGCCAGCAGAACACCGGGACAGGGAGATGGCTACACCTTC.

The V and J genes are TRBV29-1 and TRBJ2-3, with 12 bases that match TRBD2. Trimming cost V 3 bases and J 7 bases; bases outside gene matches: 8. Germline V gives CDR1 SQVTM, CDR2 ANQGSEA. This CDR3 is built from 15 residues. The CDR3 reads CSVDGLAGGGYTQYF. For the CDR3, the DNA is TGCAGCGTTGACGGTCTAGCGGGAGGGGGATATACGCAGTATTTT.

This clonotype has a handful of counts. The chain carries TRBV28 and TRBJ2-6, with D maybe TRBD1 (6 bases). Trimming shortened V by 6 bases and J by 1 base, and 13 bases separated the two germline ends. This CDR3 comprises 16 residues. Germline-derived CDR1 and CDR2 are MDHEN and SYDVKM. As DNA, the CDR3 is TGTGCCAGCAGGGACAGTACGCCTTCTGGGGCCAACGTCCTGACTTTC. Translation gives CASRDSTPSGANVLTF. Using reference TRBV28 and TRBJ2-6 for the parts outside the CDR3, the full variable domain is DVKVTQSSRYLVKRTGEKVFLECVQDMDHENMFWYRQDPGLGLRLIYFSYDVKMKEKGDIPEGYSVSREKKERFSLILESASTNQTSMYLCASRDSTPSGANVLTFGAGSRLTVL.

The V gene is TRBV20-1, the J gene TRBJ2-7; TRBD1 agrees at 7 bases. The CDR3 sequence is 12 residues long. The V segment lost 3 bases and the J segment 10 bases; nucleotides outside the gene matches: 9. The germline gives CDR1 DFQATT, CDR2 SNEGSKA (reference sequence). The DNA of the CDR3 is TGCAGTGCTAGCAGGGGGTCGGAGGCCCAGTACTTC. It yields the protein CSASRGSEAQYF.

The gene calls are TRBV18 and TRBJ1-2; D is unresolved. The CDR3 runs to 13 residues. Per the germline V gene, CDR1 is KGHSH and CDR2 is LQKENI. V lost 0 bases and J lost 4, with 6 bases in between. The CDR3 spells CASSPPLGYGYTF. The CDR3 DNA follows: TGTGCCAGCTCACCACCGCTAGGCTATGGCTACACCTTC.

V is TRBV6-2 or TRBV6-3 and J is TRBJ2-5; D is possibly TRBD1 (5 bases). The CDR3 contains 13 residues. The germline CDR1 and CDR2 sequences are MNHEY and SVGEGT. Deletions cut 8 bases from V and 0 bases from J, with 10 bases between. The CDR3 DNA reads as TGTGCCAGCTTGAGACAGTACCAAGAGACCCAGTACTTC. Its protein is CASLRQYQETQYF.

CDR3 in amino acids: CASSLGRGRGGNEQYF. The CDR3 region has the DNA TGTGCCAGCAGCTTAGGGAGGGGGCGCGGTGGAAATGAGCAGTACTTC. The chain is built from TRBV7-8 and TRBJ2-5, with a possible D match to TRBD1 (7 bases). This CDR3 comprises 16 residues. V shed 1 base and J shed 11 bases, with 23 bases lying between them. The germline gives CDR1 SGHVS, CDR2 FQNEAQ.

The rearrangement links TRBV7-4 to TRBJ2-2; tentatively, D is TRBD2 (6 bases). The V gene's germline CDR1 is SGHVT and CDR2 SQSDAQ. The ends were cut back, 9 bases at V and 1 base at J, with 21 bases in the middle. CDR3 length: 17 residues. The CDR3: CASSLSGPPMNTGELFF. The CDR3 DNA sequence: TGTGCCAGTTCCCTTAGCGGCCCGCCAATGAACACCGGGGAGCTGTTTTTT.

This clonotype was seen only a few times. The chain recombines TRBV12-3 or TRBV12-4 with TRBJ2-3; possible D gene TRBD1, 5 bases. This CDR3 is built from 14 residues. Trimming took off 5 bases at V and 4 bases at J, with 13 bases between the two ends. CDR3 sequence: CASSVDIAADTQYF. The CDR3 nucleotides read TGTGCCAGCAGTGTGGACATTGCTGCAGATACGCAGTATTTT.

This clonotype was recorded a few times. This chain links TRBV7-2 with TRBJ2-3; D may be TRBD2 (5 bases). CDR3 length: 15 amino acids. Germline lookup yields CDR1 SGHTA and CDR2 FQGNSA. Trimming took 1 base from V and 1 from J, leaving 9 bases between them. CDR3 protein: CASSLEGVRTDTQYF. The DNA for the CDR3 is TGTGCCAGCAGCTTAGAGGGAGTTCGCACAGATACGCAGTATTTT. The variable domain in full, with the rest retrieved from reference TRBV7-2 and TRBJ2-3, is GAGVSQSPSNKVTEKGKDVELRCDPISGHTALYWYRQSLGQGLEFLIYFQGNSAPDKSGLPSDRFSAERTGGSVSTLTIQRTQQEDSAVYLCASSLEGVRTDTQYFGPGTRLTVL.

This chain connects TRBV5-1 to TRBJ2-3; 7 nucleotides match TRBD2. J was trimmed by 0 bases and V by 1 base; bases with no gene match: 2. The length of the CDR3 is 15 residues. CDR1 is SGHRS and CDR2 is YFSETQ in the germline V gene. As DNA, the CDR3 is TGCGCCAGCAGCTTGCGGGAGGAGAGCACAGATACGCAGTATTTT. Amino acid sequence: CASSLREESTDTQYF.

The chain carries TRBV12-3 or TRBV12-4 and TRBJ1-2, with a possible D match to TRBD1 (6 bases). The ends were cut back, 5 bases at V and 4 bases at J, with 14 bases in the middle. The CDR3 is 14 amino acids. CDR3 region: CASSETGSGYGYTF. For the CDR3, the DNA is TGTGCCAGCAGTGAAACAGGGTCGGGCTATGGCTACACCTTC.

This clonotype has only a few counts. The rearrangement joins TRBV27 to TRBJ2-5; no clear D. The CDR3 totals 21 residues. The germline V and J ends were trimmed by 3 bases and 4 bases, with 33 bases remaining between them. Germline V lookup: CDR1 MNHEY, CDR2 SMNVEV (reference sequence). CDR3 nucleotide sequence: TGTGCCAGCAGTTTTTTCCGGCTTTTTTGGCGGAGCCACCAGGTCGGAGAGACCCAGTACTTC. Its translation: CASSFFRLFWRSHQVGETQYF.

The chain recombines TRBV7-9 with TRBJ2-5, with D possibly TRBD2 on 6 matching bases. CDR1 is SEHNR and CDR2 is FQNEAQ in the germline V gene (reference sequence). There are 12 residues in the CDR3. The ends were cut back, 1 base at V and 11 bases at J, with 11 bases in the middle. CDR3 sequence (DNA): TGTGCCAGCAGCTTAGGGGGAGGACCACAGTACTTC. This sequence encodes CASSLGGGPQYF. Filled out from reference TRBV7-9 and TRBJ2-5, the complete variable domain reads DTGVSQNPRHKITKRGQNVTFRCDPISEHNRLYWYRQTLGQGPEFLTYFQNEAQLEKSRLLSDRFSAERPKGSFSTLEIQRTEQGDSAMYLCASSLGGGPQYFGPGTRLLVL.

The gene calls are TRBV5-1 and TRBJ2-4; D may be TRBD2 (5 bases). The J call may be in error: the DNA end matches TRBJ2-7 better. Germline CDR1 SGHRS, CDR2 YFSETQ. The CDR3 contains 14 residues. In DNA, the CDR3 is TGCGCCAGCAGCTTTCGAGGGTACGCCTACGAGCAGTACTTC. Translation: CASSFRGYAYEQYF.

The chain joins TRBV25-1 to TRBJ2-7; 7 bases line up with TRBD1. Trimming at V came to 6 bases and at J to 0 bases, leaving 5 bases not matched to a gene. Germline V gives CDR1 MGHDK, CDR2 SYGVNS. The CDR3 extends over 14 amino acids. The CDR3 region has the DNA TGTGCCAGCAGCGGGCCAGGGGGCTCCTACGAGCAGTACTTC. It is translated as CASSGPGGSYEQYF.

The J gene is TRBJ2-4, the V gene TRBV12-3 or TRBV12-4; D is perhaps TRBD1 or TRBD2 (6 bases each). The ends were cut back, 5 bases at V and 3 bases at J, with 14 bases in the middle. The CDR3 runs to 15 residues. CDR3: CASSTLKGGKNIQYF. CDR3 DNA: TGTGCCAGCAGTACCCTTAAGGGGGGCAAAAACATTCAGTACTTC.

The CDR3 sequence: CASSLRFGSNQPQHF. The CDR3 DNA sequence: TGTGCCAGCAGCCTCCGATTTGGGAGCAATCAGCCCCAGCATTTT. V usage is TRBV7-2 and J usage is TRBJ1-5, with D unclear. This CDR3 region has 15 residues. Germline CDR1 SGHTA, CDR2 FQGNSA. V was cut by 5 bases and J by 1 base, with 12 bases left in between.

The rearrangement joins TRBV7-2 to TRBJ2-7, with 12 bases identical to TRBD2. This CDR3 region has 14 residues. Germline V CDR1 and CDR2: SGHTA, FQGNSA. V lost 4 bases to trimming and J lost 7 bases; unmatched junction nucleotides: 5. Here the CDR3 reads CASSSPGLAGEQYF. As DNA, the CDR3 is TGTGCCAGCAGCTCGCCGGGACTAGCGGGTGAGCAGTACTTC.

This clonotype has a count of ten or more. The chain uses TRBV2 and TRBJ2-3, with D maybe TRBD2 (6 bases). Germline V gene data show CDR1 as SNHLY and CDR2 as FYNNEI. Deletions cut 9 bases from V and 2 bases from J, with 15 bases between. The CDR3 is 14 amino acids. This chain's CDR3 is CASRAGFVTDTQYF. In DNA form, the CDR3 reads TGTGCCAGTAGAGCGGGCTTTGTCACAGATACGCAGTATTTT.

This clonotype was observed a few times. The V call is TRBV10-3, the J call TRBJ2-5; TRBD1 might be the D (6 bases). The DNA end is more similar to TRBJ2-7, so the J call may be wrong. The CDR3 has 14 amino acids. Germline CDR1 reads ENHRY; CDR2 reads SYGVKD. CDR3 region: CAISELDSVNEQYF. CDR3 DNA sequence: TGTGCCATCAGTGAGTTGGACAGCGTGAACGAGCAGTACTTC.

The chain links TRBV25-1 to TRBJ2-3, with 8 bases fitting TRBD2. This CDR3 is built from 21 residues. Germline trimming cut 3 bases from V and 4 bases from J; bases unmatched to any gene: 24. The V gene's germline CDR1 is MGHDK and CDR2 SYGVNS. CDR3 nucleotides: TGTGCCAGCAGTGAGGAACTGCTCGGGGGGGCTAGAGGGAGGAGAGCAGATACGCAGTATTTT. It is translated as CASSEELLGGARGRRADTQYF.

The V call is TRBV25-1, the J call TRBJ2-1; a weak D match, TRBD1 (5 bases). V lost 3 bases to trimming and J lost 7 bases, with 13 bases between them. The CDR3 length is 14 residues. Germline CDR1 reads MGHDK; CDR2 reads SYGVNS. CDR3 sequence: CASSDAWGKNEQFF. The CDR3 region has the DNA TGTGCCAGCAGTGATGCCTGGGGCAAGAATGAGCAGTTCTTC. Full variable domain (rest looked up from reference TRBV25-1 and TRBJ2-1): EADIYQTPRYLVIGTGKKITLECSQTMGHDKMYWYQQDPGMELHLIHYSYGVNSTEKGDLSSESTVSRIRTEHFPLTLESARPSHTSQYLCASSDAWGKNEQFFGPGTRLTVL.

The rearrangement uses TRBV14 and TRBJ1-4; D is uncertain. The CDR3 runs 15 residues. Trimming took off 3 bases at V and 1 base at J, with 9 bases between the two ends. Germline values: CDR1 SGHDN, CDR2 FVKESK. The CDR3 DNA reads TGTGCCAGCAGCCAGGGAATTGGAACTAATGAAAAACTGTTTTTT. It codes for CASSQGIGTNEKLFF.

The chain has TRBV7-2 and TRBJ2-1, with 7 bases lining up with TRBD1. CDR3 size: 15 residues. CDR1 is SGHTA, CDR2 FQGNSA, per germline. V lost 0 bases, J lost 4 bases, and 3 bases stayed unmatched. CDR3 DNA sequence: TGTGCCAGCAGCTTAGCGGGACAGCAATACAATGAGCAGTTCTTC. Amino acid sequence: CASSLAGQQYNEQFF.

The chain links TRBV20-1 to TRBJ1-2; D possibly corresponds to TRBD1 (6 bases). The CDR3 has 14 amino acids. V gave up 3 bases and J gave up 4 bases, with 15 bases separating them. CDR1 DFQATT and CDR2 SNEGSKA come from the germline V gene (reference sequence). The CDR3 protein is CSASYQGLAYGYTF. The CDR3 DNA sequence: TGCAGTGCTAGCTATCAGGGGCTGGCCTATGGCTACACCTTC.